These 10 T cell receptor beta chains came from one sample sequenced in a study of T cell responses to AZD1222 COVID-19 vaccine. Sequencing was performed with immunoSEQ multiplex PCR; in TCRdb, only in-frame clones are kept and a portion is missing. This table has approximately 140,000 clones, approximately 94% appearing once. This specimen was peripheral blood, taken on day 0 of AZD1222 vaccination. The receptor set was obtained from an adult in good health.

V gene TRBV5-1 combines with J gene TRBJ1-1; D perhaps matches TRBD1 (5 bases). With 4 bases removed from V and 0 bases from J, the gap between germline ends came to 16 bases. CDR3 length: 16 amino acids. Germline values: CDR1 SGHRS, CDR2 YFSETQ. Here the CDR3 reads CASSLIPGTVNTEAFF. CDR3 sequence (DNA): TGCGCCAGCAGCCTAATCCCCGGGACTGTGAACACTGAAGCTTTCTTT. Using reference TRBV5-1 and TRBJ1-1 for the parts outside the CDR3, the full variable domain is KAGVTQTPRYLIKTRGQQVTLSCSPISGHRSVSWYQQTPGQGLQFLFEYFSETQRNKGNFPGRFSGRQFSNSRSEMNVSTLELGDSALYLCASSLIPGTVNTEAFFGQGTRLTVV.

The chain links TRBV4-3 to TRBJ2-5, with a possible D match to TRBD2 (5 bases). CDR1 is LGHNA, CDR2 YSLEER, per germline. This CDR3 contains 13 residues. V lost 4 bases and J 7 bases, leaving 13 bases between the germline ends. In DNA form, the CDR3 reads TGCGCCAGCAGCCTAAGACGTGGAGGGACCCAGTACTTC. This gives the protein CASSLRRGGTQYF.

This clone was observed once. The chain carries TRBV7-2 and TRBJ2-2, with TRBD1 matching over 7 bases. Per the germline V gene, CDR1 is SGHTA and CDR2 is FQGNSA. The junction had 5 bases not matched to a gene; V was cut back by 5 bases and J by 5 bases. CDR3 size: 14 residues. CDR3: CASSRAGGTGELFF. The CDR3 DNA sequence: TGTGCCAGCAGCAGAGCAGGGGGTACCGGGGAGCTGTTTTTT.

This clone has only one observation. This chain uses TRBV6-5 with TRBJ1-4; D gene uncertain. The CDR3 covers 13 residues. Germline lookup yields CDR1 MNHEY and CDR2 SVGAGI. Trimming removed 4 bases at V and 5 bases at J, with 8 bases between. CDR3 amino acids: CASSLGLNEKLFF. CDR3 DNA sequence: TGTGCCAGCAGTTTAGGACTGAATGAAAAACTGTTTTTT.

The rearrangement links TRBV4-3 to TRBJ2-7; D is tentatively TRBD1 or TRBD2 (5 bases each). The germline V gene encodes CDR1 LGHNA and CDR2 YSLEER. CDR3 length: 16 amino acids. This chain's CDR3 is CASSRGHEFEGRVEFV. The DNA of the CDR3 is TGCGCCAGCAGCCGCGGGCATGAGTTTGAGGGCAGGGTCGAATTTGTC.

The chain combines TRBV25-1 with TRBJ1-2, with D possibly TRBD1 on 5 matching bases. Germline values: CDR1 MGHDK, CDR2 SYGVNS. There are 13 residues in the CDR3. V lost 2 bases and J lost 5, with 9 bases in between. CDR3 nucleotides: TGTGCCAGCAGTGAAACAGGAGGATATGGCTACACCTTC. This sequence encodes CASSETGGYGYTF.

This chain uses TRBV11-2 with TRBJ1-1, with TRBD1 as a possible D gene (6 bases). Trimming took off 4 bases at V and 8 bases at J, with 17 bases between the two ends. CDR1 is SGHAT, CDR2 FQNNGV, per germline. This CDR3 region has 14 residues. The CDR3 nucleotides are TGTGCCAGCAGCTCTTCCTACGGGGGGCGGGAAGCTTTCTTT. It translates to CASSSSYGGREAFF.

The V gene is TRBV4-3, the J gene TRBJ2-7; 7 bases match TRBD2. This CDR3 is built from 16 residues. The germline CDR1 and CDR2 sequences are LGHNA and YSLEER. Trimming took 2 bases from V and 3 from J; bases not matched to a gene: 10. CDR3 sequence reads: CASSQSGAGVGYEQYF. DNA for the CDR3: TGCGCCAGCAGCCAATCTGGGGCGGGGGTAGGCTACGAGCAGTACTTC.

This rearrangement joins TRBV5-1 to TRBJ1-1; D remains ambiguous. CDR1 is SGHRS and CDR2 is YFSETQ in the germline V gene. With 2 bases removed from V and 3 bases from J, the gap between germline ends came to 8 bases. The CDR3 covers 13 residues. The CDR3 protein is CASSFWGDTEAFF. The CDR3 DNA sequence: TGCGCCAGCAGCTTCTGGGGAGACACTGAAGCTTTCTTT.

The sample holds one count of this clone. The chain uses TRBV30 and TRBJ1-2; TRBD1 agrees at 8 bases. From germline, CDR1 is GTSNPN and CDR2 SVGIG (reference sequence). J gave up 4 bases and V 2 bases, and 6 bases lay outside the gene matches. The CDR3 spans 14 residues. CDR3 amino acids: CAWSSGGRGYGYTF. The CDR3 coding sequence is TGTGCCTGGAGTTCAGGGGGCAGAGGCTATGGCTACACCTTC.